This T cell receptor (beta chain) comes out of a study of beta chain features in type 1 diabetes. Study background: The patient and healthy donor groups were comparable for age, gender and cell yields. Across all samples, some 110 million sorted cells were examined.

General study findings and limits: Relative to healthy donors, patients appeared to have naive, central memory and Treg TCRB repertoires that were more similar. Among all four CD4+ subsets, Type 1 diabetes patients had TCRB CDR3s that were moderately but significantly shorter.

Regarding this clone: Its specificity is not known.

Germline V gives CDR1 SQVTM, CDR2 ANQGSEA. Germline trimming cut 5 bases from V and 0 bases from J; bases unmatched to any gene: 7. This CDR3 spans 16 amino acids. Sequenced material consisted of expressed TCRB transcripts (all of the isolated RNA was reverse transcribed). Sequenced by immunoSEQ multiplex PCR; TCRdb stores in-frame clones only, minus some. The sample records some 250,000 clones, approximately 15% being singletons. The sequenced sample was naive CD4+ T cells from blood. The sequence was collected from a young man with type 1 diabetes. The chain carries TRBV29-1 and TRBJ2-1; 10 bases are a match to TRBD2. The CDR3 DNA is TGCAGCGTTCGGCTGAGCGGGGGGGCCTCCTACAATGAGCAGTTCTTC. Its protein is CSVRLSGGASYNEQFF.